The 2 T cell receptor beta chains in this list originate from one sample, sequenced in a study of blood T cells in healthy people across ages. A second PCR, run for roughly 6 to 11 cycles, used a sample-barcoded 5' primer plus a J-beta primer mix. TCRdb analysed the 5' RACE reads with MiXCR anew, one entry per CDR3 protein. The sample lists some 670,000 distinct CDR3 sequences, about 50% seen once, with about 14% in the top ten. The sequencing input was blood. Receptors were obtained from a woman of 80 years or more in good health.

The table lists this clonotype with a few counts. The rearrangement joins TRBV28 to TRBJ1-2; no clear D. The CDR3 consists of 16 residues. V dropped 6 bases and J dropped 0 bases, with 17 bases sitting between them. Looked up from germline, CDR1 is MDHEN and CDR2 is SYDVKM. In DNA form, the CDR3 reads TGTGCCAGCAGAAGGACCGGAGGAAGCGCTAACTATGGCTACACCTTC. Amino acid sequence: CASRRTGGSANYGYTF.

Remarks on this clonotype: A read error may be the cause here, since a much bigger clone is one base away. The gene calls are TRBV29-1 and TRBJ2-5, with TRBD2 identical over 9 bases. The J call may be wrong; the DNA end is better matched by TRBJ2-7. From germline, CDR1 is SQVTM and CDR2 ANQGSEA. The CDR3 is made up of 15 amino acids. Written as DNA, the CDR3 is TGCAGCGTTGAATATGATAGCGGGAGAAAGGGCGAGCAGTACTTC. As protein: CSVEYDSGRKGEQYF.